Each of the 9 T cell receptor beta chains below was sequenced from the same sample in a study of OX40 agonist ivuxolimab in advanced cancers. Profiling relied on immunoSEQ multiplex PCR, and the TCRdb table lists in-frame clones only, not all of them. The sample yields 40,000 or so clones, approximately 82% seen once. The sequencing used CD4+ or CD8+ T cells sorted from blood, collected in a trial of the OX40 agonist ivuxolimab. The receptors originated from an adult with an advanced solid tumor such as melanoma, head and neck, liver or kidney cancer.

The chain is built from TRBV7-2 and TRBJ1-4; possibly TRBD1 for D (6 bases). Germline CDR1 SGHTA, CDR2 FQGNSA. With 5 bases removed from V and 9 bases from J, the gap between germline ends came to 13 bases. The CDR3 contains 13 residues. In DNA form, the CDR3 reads TGTGCCAGCAGCCCAGTCGGGGGGCAAAAACTGTTTTTT. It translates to CASSPVGGQKLFF.

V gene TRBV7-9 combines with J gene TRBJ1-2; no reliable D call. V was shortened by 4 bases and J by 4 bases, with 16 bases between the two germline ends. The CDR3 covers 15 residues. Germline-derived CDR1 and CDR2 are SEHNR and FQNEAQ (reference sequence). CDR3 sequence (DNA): TGTGCCAGCAGCTGGTCCCGGAATTTCACCTATGGCTACACCTTC. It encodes CASSWSRNFTYGYTF. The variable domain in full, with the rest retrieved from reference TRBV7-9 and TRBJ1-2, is DTGVSQNPRHKITKRGQNVTFRCDPISEHNRLYWYRQTLGQGPEFLTYFQNEAQLEKSRLLSDRFSAERPKGSFSTLEIQRTEQGDSAMYLCASSWSRNFTYGYTFGSGTRLTVV.

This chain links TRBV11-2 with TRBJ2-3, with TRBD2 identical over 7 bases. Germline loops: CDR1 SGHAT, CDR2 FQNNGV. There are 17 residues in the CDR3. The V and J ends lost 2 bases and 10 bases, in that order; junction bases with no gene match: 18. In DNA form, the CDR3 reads TGTGCCAGCAGCTTAAGTAGGGGACTGAACGGTGGGGGGGCGCAGTATTTT. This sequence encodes CASSLSRGLNGGGAQYF.

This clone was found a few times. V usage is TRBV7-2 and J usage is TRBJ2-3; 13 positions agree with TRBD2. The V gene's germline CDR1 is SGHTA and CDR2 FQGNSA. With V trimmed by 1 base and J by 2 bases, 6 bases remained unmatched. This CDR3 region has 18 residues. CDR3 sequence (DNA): TGTGCCAGCAGCTTAGTACTAGCGGGAGGGCTTGACACAGATACGCAGTATTTT. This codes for CASSLVLAGGLDTDTQYF.

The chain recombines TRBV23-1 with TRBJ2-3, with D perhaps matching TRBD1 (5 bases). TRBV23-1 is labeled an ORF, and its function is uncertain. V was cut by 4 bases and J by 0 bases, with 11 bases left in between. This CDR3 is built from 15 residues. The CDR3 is CASSLGGASTDTQYF. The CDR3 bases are TGCGCCAGCAGTCTTGGTGGGGCAAGCACAGATACGCAGTATTTT.

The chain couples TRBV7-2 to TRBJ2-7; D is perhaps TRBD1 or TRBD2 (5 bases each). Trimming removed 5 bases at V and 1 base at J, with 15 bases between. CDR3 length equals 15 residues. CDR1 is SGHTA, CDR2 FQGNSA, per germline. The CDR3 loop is CASSRGAAGSYEQYF. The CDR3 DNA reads TGTGCCAGCAGCAGAGGGGCGGCAGGGTCCTACGAGCAGTACTTC. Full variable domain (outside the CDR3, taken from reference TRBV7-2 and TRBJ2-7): GAGVSQSPSNKVTEKGKDVELRCDPISGHTALYWYRQSLGQGLEFLIYFQGNSAPDKSGLPSDRFSAERTGGSVSTLTIQRTQQEDSAVYLCASSRGAAGSYEQYFGPGTRLTVT.

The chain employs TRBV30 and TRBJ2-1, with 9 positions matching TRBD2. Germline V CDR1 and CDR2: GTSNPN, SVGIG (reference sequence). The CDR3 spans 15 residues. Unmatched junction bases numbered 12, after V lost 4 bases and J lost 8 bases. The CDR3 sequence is CAWKGYLAGADEQFF. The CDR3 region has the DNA TGTGCCTGGAAGGGGTACTTAGCGGGAGCTGATGAGCAGTTCTTC.

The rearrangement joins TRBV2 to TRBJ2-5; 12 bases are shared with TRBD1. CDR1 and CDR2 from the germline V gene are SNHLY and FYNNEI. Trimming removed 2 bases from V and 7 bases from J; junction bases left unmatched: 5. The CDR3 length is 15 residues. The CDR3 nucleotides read TGTGCCAGCAGTGAAAGGGACAGGGGGCGCGGGACCCAGTACTTC. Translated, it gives CASSERDRGRGTQYF.

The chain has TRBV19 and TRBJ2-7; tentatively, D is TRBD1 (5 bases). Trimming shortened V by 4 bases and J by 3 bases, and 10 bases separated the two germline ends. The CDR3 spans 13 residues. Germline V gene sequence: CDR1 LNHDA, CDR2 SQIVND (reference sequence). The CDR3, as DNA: TGTGCCAGTAGTAAGGGTCAGGGCTACGAGCAGTACTTC. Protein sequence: CASSKGQGYEQYF. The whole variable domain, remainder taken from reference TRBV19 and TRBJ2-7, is DGGITQSPKYLFRKEGQNVTLSCEQNLNHDAMYWYRQDPGQGLRLIYYSQIVNDFQKGDIAEGYSVSREKKESFPLTVTSAQKNPTAFYLCASSKGQGYEQYFGPGTRLTVT.